This T cell receptor (beta chain) was sequenced in a study of identical twins. CDR1 DFQATT and CDR2 SNEGSKA come from the germline V gene (reference sequence). The CDR3 loop spans 14 amino acids. J was trimmed by 8 bases and V by 3 bases; bases with no gene match: 12. A single record per CDR3 protein comes from TCRdb applying MiXCR to the 5' RACE reads. This sample has hundreds of thousands of distinct CDR3 sequences, with 12% found just once. This sample also appeared in a second study, on yellow fever vaccine responses in identical twins.

The sequencing sample was made of PBMCs. This sequence originates from a woman aged 18-29 years in good health. J is TRBJ1-2 and V is TRBV20-1, with 7 bases aligning to TRBD1. The CDR3 DNA reads as TGCAGTGCTAGTCTGGCCGACAGGGTTCGGGGCTACACCTTC. Its translation: CSASLADRVRGYTF.